These 32 T cell receptor beta chains were all obtained from the same sample, sequenced in a study of beta chain features in type 1 diabetes. Sequenced material consisted of expressed TCRB transcripts (all of the isolated RNA was reverse transcribed). Measured with immunoSEQ multiplex PCR; TCRdb has only the in-frame clones, and not every one. The sample lists 130,000 or so clones, approximately 9.8% occurring once. The sequencing input was central memory CD4+ T cells from blood. These receptors were taken from a woman aged 35 to 49 in good health.

V gene TRBV7-9 combines with J gene TRBJ1-5, with D hard to call. From germline, CDR1 is SEHNR and CDR2 FQNEAQ (reference sequence). The CDR3 length is 15 residues. Trimming cost V 5 bases and J 0 bases, with 11 bases left between them. For the CDR3, the DNA is TGTGCCAGCAGCCCATCCCGGGATAGCAATCAGCCCCAGCATTTT. Translated, it gives CASSPSRDSNQPQHF.

In its sample, this clone was seen a few times. V gene TRBV11-2 combines with J gene TRBJ2-3; possible D gene TRBD2, 6 bases. CDR3 length: 14 residues. The germline V gene has CDR1 SGHAT and CDR2 FQNNGV. Trimming cost V 1 base and J 4 bases, with 9 bases left between them. The CDR3 coding sequence is TGTGCCAGCAGCTTAGTGGGGGGTCCAGATACGCAGTATTTT. Translating gives CASSLVGGPDTQYF.

This clone was counted a few times. V gene TRBV5-1 combines with J gene TRBJ1-2; 9 bases are shared with TRBD1. CDR1 and CDR2 (germline): SGHRS, YFSETQ. The CDR3 has 16 residues. The junction had 10 bases not matched to a gene; V was cut back by 3 bases and J by 4 bases. CDR3 in amino acids: CASSSGQGGLGYGYTF. As DNA, the CDR3 is TGCGCCAGCAGCTCGGGACAGGGTGGCTTGGGCTATGGCTACACCTTC.

This rearrangement joins TRBV19 to TRBJ2-3; 9 bases align to TRBD2. CDR1 LNHDA and CDR2 SQIVND come from the germline V gene (reference sequence). J lost 0 bases, V lost 5 bases, and 3 bases had no gene match. The CDR3 runs 15 residues. This CDR3 reads CASSRSGGSTDTQYF. The CDR3 DNA reads TGTGCCAGTAGTCGGAGCGGGGGGAGCACAGATACGCAGTATTTT.

About this clone itself: Sequence at one end of the junction differs from germline and may be a read error. The chain recombines TRBV6-1 with TRBJ2-5; D ambiguous. Germline V lookup: CDR1 MNHNS, CDR2 SASEGT. This CDR3 has 12 amino acids. For the CDR3, the DNA is TGTGCCATCAGTGCCCCCTCAGAGACCCAGTACTTC. Translating gives CAISAPSETQYF.

The chain carries TRBV6-5 and TRBJ1-2, with D possibly matching TRBD1 (6 bases). Trimming removed 4 bases from V and 0 bases from J, with 9 bases in between. The CDR3 sequence is 14 residues long. Per germline, CDR1 MNHEY and CDR2 SVGAGI. The CDR3 nucleotides are TGTGCCAGCAGTTCAGGGGCCTCTAACTATGGCTACACCTTC. Its translation: CASSSGASNYGYTF.

This clone turned up a few times. The chain is built from TRBV7-2 and TRBJ1-4; possibly TRBD1 for D (5 bases). The germline V gene encodes CDR1 SGHTA and CDR2 FQGNSA. The CDR3 contains 15 residues. With 4 bases removed from V and 3 bases from J, the gap between germline ends came to 12 bases. CDR3 nucleotides: TGTGCCAGCAGCTACTCAGGGTTAGCTAATGAAAAACTGTTTTTT. This codes for CASSYSGLANEKLFF. The full variable domain, with the rest looked up from reference TRBV7-2 and TRBJ1-4, is GAGVSQSPSNKVTEKGKDVELRCDPISGHTALYWYRQSLGQGLEFLIYFQGNSAPDKSGLPSDRFSAERTGGSVSTLTIQRTQQEDSAVYLCASSYSGLANEKLFFGSGTQLSVL.

CDR3 nucleotide sequence: TGTGCCAGCAGCTTGTTCGACCTAGCGGGGAGCCAAGAGACCCAGTACTTC. Amino acids: CASSLFDLAGSQETQYF. The chain has TRBV5-4 and TRBJ2-5, with TRBD2 matching 9 bases. The CDR3 length is 17 residues. Per germline, CDR1 SGHNT and CDR2 YYREEE (reference sequence). The J segment lost 1 base and the V segment lost 1 base, leaving 8 bases of the junction unmatched.

V is TRBV27 and J is TRBJ2-1; 8 bases line up with TRBD2. After removal of 1 base from V and 4 bases from J, the junction contained 3 bases not matched to a gene. Germline CDR1 is MNHEY and CDR2 is SMNVEV (reference sequence). The CDR3 has 15 amino acids. Written as DNA, the CDR3 is TGTGCCAGCAGTTTATTGCGGGGGGCATACAATGAGCAGTTCTTC. Its protein is CASSLLRGAYNEQFF.

This clone has just a few counts. The rearrangement joins TRBV7-2 to TRBJ2-7; possibly TRBD1 for D (6 bases). The CDR3 is 16 amino acids. V was trimmed by 4 bases and J by 2 bases, leaving 18 bases between them. The V gene's germline CDR1 is SGHTA and CDR2 FQGNSA. The CDR3 sequence is CASSSNRDTRAYEQYF. The CDR3 DNA sequence: TGTGCCAGCAGCTCCAACCGGGACACCCGGGCCTACGAGCAGTACTTC.

The genes are TRBV7-8 and TRBJ1-5; TRBD1 matches at 10 bases. Germline V gives CDR1 SGHVS, CDR2 FQNEAQ. The CDR3 is made up of 18 amino acids. V lost 5 bases, J lost 4 bases, and 14 bases stayed unmatched. The CDR3 bases are TGTGCCAGCAGCGGATCGACAGGGGGCGGGCGGGGGAATCAGCCCCAGCATTTT. Translated: CASSGSTGGGRGNQPQHF.

V gene TRBV21-1 combines with J gene TRBJ2-5; the D call of TRBD1 is as the table states it, not checked on the DNA. TRBV21-1 is assigned pseudogene status. The CDR3 loop spans 14 amino acids. As DNA, the CDR3 is TGTGCCAGCAGCCTCTCAGGGGTCAGGGAGACCCAGTACTTC. It codes for CASSLSGVRETQYF.

This clone was observed a few times. V gene TRBV6-5 combines with J gene TRBJ2-2; perhaps TRBD2 as D (5 bases). The CDR3 has 13 residues. Germline V gene sequence: CDR1 MNHEY, CDR2 SVGAGI. V was pared by 6 bases and J by 5 bases, with 10 bases between. The chain's CDR3 is CASRYTGTGELFF. The CDR3 DNA sequence: TGTGCCAGCAGATACACGGGAACCGGGGAGCTGTTTTTT.

V gene TRBV5-1 combines with J gene TRBJ2-7; 7 nucleotides match TRBD1. The CDR3 runs to 14 residues. With 4 bases clipped from V and 6 bases from J, the junction kept 10 bases outside the gene matches. Germline V gives CDR1 SGHRS, CDR2 YFSETQ. The CDR3 sequence is CASSRGDSSGEQYF. The CDR3 bases are TGCGCCAGCAGCCGAGGGGACAGCTCGGGCGAGCAGTACTTC.

This clone occurred a few times. The rearrangement joins TRBV5-6 to TRBJ1-4, with no clear D. The CDR3 totals 14 residues. Germline loops: CDR1 SGHDT, CDR2 YYEEEE. Deletions cut 2 bases from V and 3 bases from J, with 8 bases between. The CDR3 DNA reads TGTGCCAGCAGCTTAGCAGGATCTAATGAAAAACTGTTTTTT. Translating gives CASSLAGSNEKLFF.

This clone was counted only a few times. This chain connects TRBV2 to TRBJ2-3; 10 bases line up with TRBD1. V trimming: 5 bases; J trimming: 3 bases; junction bases outside the gene matches: 2. Germline assignment: CDR1 SNHLY and CDR2 FYNNEI. The CDR3 sequence is 14 residues long. The CDR3 sequence is CASSPDRGTDTQYF. Here the CDR3 DNA reads TGTGCCAGCAGTCCGGACAGGGGGACAGATACGCAGTATTTT.

This clone was found a few times. This CDR3 is CASSLPGGKETQYF. The CDR3 bases are TGTGCCAGCAGCCTCCCAGGGGGGAAGGAGACCCAGTACTTC. The chain joins TRBV4-2 to TRBJ2-5; TRBD1 might be the D (7 bases). This CDR3 contains 14 residues. Germline V gene sequence: CDR1 LGHNA, CDR2 YNFKEQ. The germline V and J ends were trimmed by 4 bases and 5 bases, with 14 bases remaining between them.

This clone was seen a few times. The genes are TRBV29-1 and TRBJ1-2; D possibly corresponds to TRBD1 (6 bases). This CDR3 contains 14 residues. Germline CDR1 and CDR2: SQVTM and ANQGSEA. Trimming left V 3 bases short and J 2 bases short, with 13 bases between. Here the CDR3 DNA reads TGCAGCGTTGAGGGGACATCCGGAAACTATGGCTACACCTTC. Translation: CSVEGTSGNYGYTF.

This clone has just a few counts. This sequence joins TRBV19 and TRBJ2-6; TRBD1 matches at 10 bases. This CDR3 spans 17 amino acids. The V gene's germline CDR1 is LNHDA and CDR2 SQIVND (reference sequence). Losses at the gene ends were 6 bases for V and 2 bases for J; bases not matched to a gene: 7. In DNA, the CDR3 is TGTGCCAGTAGCCCCGGGACAGGGGACACTGGGGCCAACGTCCTGACTTTC. It encodes CASSPGTGDTGANVLTF.

This clone was picked up many times. The rearrangement links TRBV7-8 to TRBJ2-7; TRBD2 might be the D (5 bases). Trimming stripped 1 base from V and 5 bases from J, with 15 bases between. Germline values: CDR1 SGHVS, CDR2 FQNEAQ. The CDR3 loop spans 15 amino acids. CDR3 coding DNA: TGTGCCAGCAGCTTAGACGGGGTCGGGTCCCACGAGCAGTACTTC. Its translation: CASSLDGVGSHEQYF.

This chain uses TRBV9 with TRBJ2-3; tentatively, D is TRBD1 (6 bases). The V and J ends lost 4 bases and 2 bases respectively, with 11 bases between them. Looked up from germline, CDR1 is SGDLS and CDR2 is YYNGEE. The CDR3 extends over 14 amino acids. CDR3 nucleotides: TGTGCCAGCAGCCTTACAGGGTACACAGATACGCAGTATTTT. Translated, it gives CASSLTGYTDTQYF. Based on the CDR3 plus reference TRBV9 and TRBJ2-3, the full variable domain is DSGVTQTPKHLITATGQRVTLRCSPRSGDLSVYWYQQSLDQGLQFLIQYYNGEERAKGNILERFSAQQFPDLHSELNLSSLELGDSALYFCASSLTGYTDTQYFGPGTRLTVL.

The table lists this clone with many counts. Germline is not matched at one junction end, which may reflect a read error. The chain joins TRBV7-9 to TRBJ2-3; 8 bases align to TRBD2. The CDR3 is 15 residues long. Germline CDR1 and CDR2: SEHNR and FQNEAQ (reference sequence). CDR3 coding DNA: TGTGCCAGCAGCTCCCCACCGGGACTAGACGATATGCAGTATTTT. Amino acids: CASSSPPGLDDMQYF.

The gene calls are TRBV2 and TRBJ1-2; maybe TRBD1 (5 bases). The CDR3 has 12 amino acids. With 8 bases removed from V and 7 bases from J, the gap between germline ends came to 14 bases. Germline V CDR1 and CDR2: SNHLY, FYNNEI. The CDR3 coding sequence is TGTGCCAGCTTAACAGGAATAGGTGGCTACACCTTC. Translated, it gives CASLTGIGGYTF.

This clone appeared a few times. The chain employs TRBV18 and TRBJ2-6, with D possibly matching TRBD1 (6 bases). The germline V gene has CDR1 KGHSH and CDR2 LQKENI. Trimming stripped 5 bases from V and 0 bases from J, with 8 bases between. CDR3 size: 15 residues. The chain's CDR3 is CASSVDSSGANVLTF. DNA of the CDR3: TGTGCCAGCTCAGTGGACAGCTCTGGGGCCAACGTCCTGACTTTC.

This clone was found a few times. The chain recombines TRBV9 with TRBJ1-2; possible D gene TRBD1, 5 bases. CDR1 and CDR2 from the germline V gene are SGDLS and YYNGEE. V was cut by 0 bases and J by 6 bases, with 21 bases left in between. The CDR3 spans 17 residues. This CDR3 reads CASSVEGEVGLGNGYTF. The CDR3 nucleotides read TGTGCCAGCAGCGTAGAAGGGGAAGTGGGACTGGGGAATGGCTACACCTTC.

The CDR3 DNA is TGTGCCAGCAGCGTGGGACAGGGGGCTTGGGGGACTGAAGCTTTCTTT. Residues: CASSVGQGAWGTEAFF. The chain uses TRBV9 and TRBJ1-1; 12 positions agree with TRBD1. V shed 2 bases, J shed 5 bases, and the junction held 7 bases outside the gene matches. Germline-derived CDR1 and CDR2 are SGDLS and YYNGEE. The CDR3 has 16 amino acids.

Only a few counts were recorded for this clone. Other DNA sequences in the same sample also yield this CDR3. The rearrangement uses TRBV5-1 and TRBJ2-1, with a weak D call TRBD2 (6 bases). Trimming pared 6 bases from V and 3 bases from J, leaving 16 bases between. This CDR3 is 15 amino acids long. Germline V gene data show CDR1 as SGHRS and CDR2 as YFSETQ. CDR3 nucleotide sequence: TGCGCCAGCACCCGGTCGGGCGGGGACTACAATGAGCAGTTCTTC. Translated: CASTRSGGDYNEQFF.

This clone was found many times. At the DNA level, this CDR3 is encoded by other sequences in the same sample as well. The CDR3 protein is CASSLRYEQYF. DNA for the CDR3: TGTGCCAGCAGCTTACGGTACGAGCAGTACTTC. This chain uses TRBV7-2 with TRBJ2-7; D is unresolved. Germline V gives CDR1 SGHTA, CDR2 FQGNSA. Trimming took off 2 bases at V and 4 bases at J, with 3 bases between the two ends. The CDR3 totals 11 residues.

The gene calls are TRBV9 and TRBJ2-7, with TRBD1 identical over 8 bases. Germline V CDR1 and CDR2: SGDLS, YYNGEE. V lost 1 base, J lost 4 bases, and 4 bases stayed unmatched. The CDR3 is 14 residues long. The CDR3 region has the DNA TGTGCCAGCAGCGTAACGGGACAGGTATACGAGCAGTACTTC. Its protein product is CASSVTGQVYEQYF.

This clone was counted only a few times. V is TRBV14 and J is TRBJ1-6; D is perhaps TRBD1 (5 bases). Germline V gene data show CDR1 as SGHDN and CDR2 as FVKESK. The CDR3 length is 15 residues. The V gene lost 0 bases and the J gene lost 7 bases, with 10 bases spanning the gap. In DNA, the CDR3 is TGTGCCAGCAGCCAAGACAGGGCGAGGAATTCACCCCTCCACTTT. The encoded protein is CASSQDRARNSPLHF.

This sequence joins TRBV6-6 and TRBJ1-1; 7 bases map to TRBD1. V lost 7 bases and J lost 6; bases outside the gene matches: 11. This CDR3 has 14 residues. CDR1 is MNHNY, CDR2 SVGAGI, per germline (reference sequence). The CDR3 DNA reads TGTGCCAGCACCCCGACAGGGCCGGGGGCTGAAGCTTTCTTT. The encoded protein is CASTPTGPGAEAFF.

This chain uses TRBV27 with TRBJ2-1; 7 bases map to TRBD1. Germline-derived CDR1 and CDR2 are MNHEY and SMNVEV (reference sequence). The CDR3 is 14 residues long. With V trimmed by 6 bases and J by 0 bases, 2 bases remained unmatched. The CDR3 protein is CASRWDSSYNEQFF. The CDR3 nucleotides read TGTGCCAGCAGATGGGACAGCTCCTACAATGAGCAGTTCTTC.